The clone carrying this TCR beta chain was observed a handful of times. Its specificity is not known. The data were obtained in a study of T cell repertoires in cytomegalovirus infection. Across the study: Researchers turned to recently identified HLA-C-restricted CMV epitopes as well as well-studied HLA-B-restricted ones. Public TCR beta signature analysis indicated the presence of both CMV infection and matching HLA type.

CDR1 LNHDA and CDR2 SQIVND come from the germline V gene (reference sequence). Trimming removed 7 bases from V and 1 base from J; junction bases left unmatched: 5. The CDR3 is 14 residues long. MiXCR, applied by TCRdb to the reads, yields one record per CDR3 protein. The table includes around 710,000 distinct CDR3 sequences, about 27% detected once. General study findings and limits: CMV-specific HLA-C-restricted TCR beta clonotypes dominated the ex vivo response. Cumulated frequencies of public TCR beta families served to identify carriers of CMV plus the relevant HLA.

The source of this sequence is a human donor in good health (CMV status not recorded). Some clones in this sample may be carry-over from other donors' samples. Sequences were derived from cultured CD8+ T cells from PBMCs, sampled from culture after CMV antigen stimulation. V gene TRBV19 combines with J gene TRBJ2-7, with 9 bases that match TRBD1. The CDR3 DNA sequence: TGTGCCAGTACCTGGGGGACAGGGTCCTACGAGCAGTACTTC. Translated: CASTWGTGSYEQYF.